This T cell receptor beta chain appears in the sequencing data of a study of blood T cells in healthy people across ages. Extracted total RNA amounted to at least 5 micrograms for each sample. The V gene lost 3 bases and the J gene lost 3 bases, with 5 bases spanning the gap. The germline gives CDR1 KGHSH, CDR2 LQKENI. This CDR3 has 12 amino acids. For the second PCR, which ran for roughly 7 to 11 cycles, a sample-barcoded 5' primer and a J-beta primer mix were used. Per sample, CDR3-containing paired-end reads numbered at least 2.5 million. TCRdb ran MiXCR on the 5' RACE reads and lists one entry per CDR3 protein. The table records fewer than 2,000,000 distinct CDR3 sequences, around 40% of them present only once.

Sequenced material: blood. This clonotype was sampled from a human donor in good health. This chain links TRBV18 with TRBJ2-5; D is undetermined. The CDR3 DNA is TGTGCCAGCTCACCTGCAGAAGAGACCCAGTACTTC. As protein: CASSPAEETQYF.